Below, 7 T cell receptor beta chains from the same sample are listed, as sequenced in a study of PD-L1 blockade in urothelial cancer. Measured with immunoSEQ multiplex PCR; TCRdb has only the in-frame clones, and not every one. This table has about 42,000 clones, about 80% appearing once. The source was PBMCs, collected around atezolizumab (anti-PD-L1) treatment. These receptors all come from a man between 70 and 80 years old with urothelial cancer.

This rearrangement joins TRBV19 to TRBJ2-3, with a tentative D call TRBD1 (5 bases). The CDR3 extends over 11 amino acids. V dropped 7 bases and J dropped 4 bases, with 6 bases sitting between them. The germline gives CDR1 LNHDA, CDR2 SQIVND (reference sequence). Here the CDR3 reads CASTGSDTQYF. DNA for the CDR3: TGTGCCAGTACAGGGTCAGATACGCAGTATTTT.

This clone was recorded a few times. The J gene is TRBJ2-1, the V gene TRBV7-2, with 8 bases that match TRBD1. The V segment lost 1 base and the J segment 5 bases; nucleotides outside the gene matches: 1. The germline V gene encodes CDR1 SGHTA and CDR2 FQGNSA. The CDR3 contains 14 residues. Written as DNA, the CDR3 is TGTGCCAGCAGCTTAGGGGGACAGGACAATGAGCAGTTCTTC. This gives the protein CASSLGGQDNEQFF.

This chain connects TRBV4-1 to TRBJ2-3, with D perhaps TRBD1 (5 bases). Germline assignment: CDR1 MGHRA and CDR2 YSYEKL. This CDR3 comprises 14 residues. Trimming took 1 base from V and 9 from J, leaving 14 bases between them. The CDR3 DNA reads TGCGCCAGCAGCCAAGTTGTAAAGGGGAACACGCAGTATTTT. It encodes CASSQVVKGNTQYF.

The chain joins TRBV14 to TRBJ2-5; D is possibly TRBD2 (6 bases). CDR3 length: 14 amino acids. In germline, CDR1 is SGHDN, CDR2 FVKESK. V lost 3 bases and J 1 base, leaving 9 bases between the germline ends. The DNA for the CDR3 is TGTGCCAGCAGCCAGCTAGCGTCCCAAGAGACCCAGTACTTC. Its protein product is CASSQLASQETQYF. The whole variable domain, filled in from reference TRBV14 and TRBJ2-5, reads EAGVTQFPSHSVIEKGQTVTLRCDPISGHDNLYWYRRVMGKEIKFLLHFVKESKQDESGMPNNRFLAERTGGTYSTLKVQPAELEDSGVYFCASSQLASQETQYFGPGTRLLVL.

J is TRBJ1-5 and V is TRBV28; 10 bases line up with TRBD1. The CDR3 runs 14 residues. V lost 3 bases and J lost 6; bases outside the gene matches: 2. Germline V CDR1 and CDR2: MDHEN, SYDVKM. DNA for the CDR3: TGTGCCAGCAGTTTGACAGGGGGCATTCAGCCCCAGCATTTT. Its translation: CASSLTGGIQPQHF. Together with reference TRBV28 and TRBJ1-5, the CDR3 gives the full variable domain: DVKVTQSSRYLVKRTGEKVFLECVQDMDHENMFWYRQDPGLGLRLIYFSYDVKMKEKGDIPEGYSVSREKKERFSLILESASTNQTSMYLCASSLTGGIQPQHFGDGTRLSIL.

This clone has more than one count but fewer than ten. This chain uses TRBV2 with TRBJ1-1; the match to TRBD1 covers 7 bases. J was trimmed by 1 base and V by 10 bases; bases with no gene match: 6. The CDR3 covers 13 residues. Germline V CDR1 and CDR2: SNHLY, FYNNEI. The CDR3 protein is CATSGQPNTEAFF. CDR3 nucleotide sequence: TGTGCCACCTCGGGACAGCCGAACACTGAAGCTTTCTTT.

J is TRBJ2-2 and V is TRBV7-6; TRBD1 agrees at 7 bases. The CDR3 sequence is 16 residues long. V lost 0 bases and J lost 4; bases outside the gene matches: 5. Germline V CDR1 and CDR2: SGHVS, FNYEAQ. The CDR3 DNA reads TGTGCCAGCAGCTTAGCGCTGGGACAGACCACCGGGGAGCTGTTTTTT. This gives the protein CASSLALGQTTGELFF.